Below are 29 T cell receptor beta chains sequenced from a single sample in a study of a mutant IDH1 vaccine in newly diagnosed glioma. These receptors lack a known antigen. Repertoires were generated with immunoSEQ multiplex PCR, while TCRdb's copy carries only in-frame clones and drops some. The profile shows 25,000 to 30,000 clones, roughly 90% of them singletons. Time point defined: week 5, during vaccination. Vaccination comprised doses that each held 300 ug of mutant IDH1 20-mer peptide, plus topical imiquimod. Specimen: PBMCs, collected from a glioma patient whose treatment included an IDH1 peptide vaccine. These receptors all come from a man in his late teens or twenties with glioma.

The chain carries TRBV6-1 and TRBJ1-1, with D uncertain. Germline CDR1 and CDR2: MNHNS and SASEGT. CDR3 length equals 17 residues. Trimming took off 4 bases at V and 7 bases at J, with 25 bases between the two ends. CDR3 in DNA: TGTGCCAGCAGTGGGGCTAATATGGCTGAATCAAAAGGTGAAGCTTTCTTT. This codes for CASSGANMAESKGEAFF.

The gene calls are TRBV4-3 and TRBJ1-4, with 8 bases that match TRBD1. V gave up 1 base and J gave up 6 bases; unmatched junction bases: 4. Per the germline V gene, CDR1 is LGHNA and CDR2 is YSLEER. CDR3 length: 15 amino acids. CDR3 sequence reads: CASSQGTGRDEKLFF. CDR3 in DNA: TGCGCCAGCAGCCAAGGGACAGGGAGGGATGAAAAACTGTTTTTT.

The chain combines TRBV5-6 with TRBJ2-2, with D perhaps being TRBD1 or TRBD2 (5 bases each). This CDR3 is built from 16 residues. The germline V gene has CDR1 SGHDT and CDR2 YYEEEE. Trimming stripped 2 bases from V and 6 bases from J, with 17 bases between. The CDR3 spells CASSFSGQYFAGELFF. The CDR3, as DNA: TGTGCCAGCAGCTTCTCGGGGCAGTATTTCGCCGGGGAGCTGTTTTTT.

The V and J genes are TRBV28 and TRBJ2-2, with 9 bases that match TRBD1. J gave up 5 bases and V 2 bases, and 6 bases lay outside the gene matches. CDR1 and CDR2 from the germline V gene are MDHEN and SYDVKM. The CDR3 is 16 residues long. CDR3 DNA sequence: TGTGCCAGCAGTTTAGAGACAGGGGGTAAAACCGGGGAGCTGTTTTTT. Protein: CASSLETGGKTGELFF. The complete variable domain, with remaining parts taken from reference TRBV28 and TRBJ2-2, reads DVKVTQSSRYLVKRTGEKVFLECVQDMDHENMFWYRQDPGLGLRLIYFSYDVKMKEKGDIPEGYSVSREKKERFSLILESASTNQTSMYLCASSLETGGKTGELFFGEGSRLTVL.

The table lists this clone with a few counts. The CDR3 here is CASRRAATNEKLFF. In DNA, the CDR3 is TGTGCCAGCCGTAGGGCAGCAACTAATGAAAAACTGTTTTTT. The chain links TRBV6-5 to TRBJ1-4, with D unresolved. The germline V gene has CDR1 MNHEY and CDR2 SVGAGI. Deletions cut 8 bases from V and 0 bases from J, with 10 bases between. This CDR3 has 14 residues.

The V call is TRBV6-5, the J call TRBJ1-1, with D possibly TRBD1 on 5 matching bases. The CDR3 has 11 amino acids. Germline V gene lookup returns CDR1 MNHEY and CDR2 SVGAGI. Trimming pared 8 bases from V and 4 bases from J, leaving 8 bases between. The CDR3, as DNA: TGTGCCAGCCGGGGGGGCACTGAAGCTTTCTTT. It is translated as CASRGGTEAFF.

The chain recombines TRBV2 with TRBJ2-3; D is unresolved. The CDR3 has 12 residues. Trimming removed 4 bases at V and 8 bases at J, with 10 bases between. Germline CDR1 is SNHLY and CDR2 is FYNNEI. In nucleotides, the CDR3 is TGTGCCAGCAGTGCGAACACCGCTACGCAGTATTTT. Amino acids: CASSANTATQYF.

The V gene is TRBV19, the J gene TRBJ1-5; 11 nucleotides agree with TRBD1. Unmatched junction bases numbered 5, after V lost 5 bases and J lost 2 bases. Per germline, CDR1 LNHDA and CDR2 SQIVND (reference sequence). CDR3 size: 16 residues. The CDR3 is CASSSPGQGGNQPQHF. Here the CDR3 DNA reads TGTGCCAGTAGTTCCCCGGGACAGGGGGGCAATCAGCCCCAGCATTTT. The variable domain in full, completed from reference TRBV19 and TRBJ1-5, reads DGGITQSPKYLFRKEGQNVTLSCEQNLNHDAMYWYRQDPGQGLRLIYYSQIVNDFQKGDIAEGYSVSREKKESFPLTVTSAQKNPTAFYLCASSSPGQGGNQPQHFGDGTRLSIL.

The chain uses TRBV21-1 and TRBJ2-1; TRBD2 reflects the table's D call only, with no check against the DNA. TRBV21-1 is annotated as a pseudogene. The CDR3 covers 16 residues. The CDR3: CASSNSTGVIYNEQFF. CDR3 nucleotide sequence: TGTGCCAGCAGCAACTCGACGGGAGTCATTTACAATGAGCAGTTCTTC.

CDR3 region: CASTPGGAGTQETQYF. The CDR3 DNA is TGTGCCAGCACCCCCGGAGGCGCGGGAACCCAAGAGACCCAGTACTTC. The chain uses TRBV6-6 and TRBJ2-5; perhaps TRBD2 as D (6 bases). Germline CDR1 reads MNHNY; CDR2 reads SVGAGI (reference sequence). The V and J ends lost 7 bases and 1 base respectively, with 19 bases between them. This CDR3 spans 16 amino acids.

This clone occurred once. V gene TRBV4-1 combines with J gene TRBJ1-5; 7 nucleotides match TRBD1. J was trimmed by 7 bases and V by 0 bases; bases with no gene match: 9. CDR3 length equals 16 residues. Germline CDR1 reads MGHRA; CDR2 reads YSYEKL. CDR3 bases: TGCGCCAGCAGCCAAGATTTAGGAGGGGGCGGGCAGCCCCAGCATTTT. It is translated as CASSQDLGGGGQPQHF.

The chain employs TRBV7-8 and TRBJ1-1, with D tentatively TRBD1 (5 bases). The germline V gene has CDR1 SGHVS and CDR2 FQNEAQ. The V gene lost 0 bases and the J gene lost 10 bases, with 18 bases spanning the gap. The CDR3 is made up of 15 amino acids. The CDR3 DNA reads TGTGCCAGCAGCTTAGCCCCCTCGCGGGGGGATAGAGCTTTCTTT. Protein: CASSLAPSRGDRAFF.

The CDR3 nucleotides are TGTGCCTGGAGCCCCCTGGGACGTGGCTACACCTTC. Protein sequence: CAWSPLGRGYTF. V usage is TRBV30 and J usage is TRBJ1-2, with D possibly matching TRBD1 (5 bases). The CDR3 loop spans 12 amino acids. The V gene's germline CDR1 is GTSNPN and CDR2 SVGIG (reference sequence). Trimming shortened V by 3 bases and J by 7 bases, and 12 bases separated the two germline ends.

The chain has TRBV29-1 and TRBJ1-5, with 7 bases fitting TRBD1. This CDR3 has 13 amino acids. Per the germline V gene, CDR1 is SQVTM and CDR2 is ANQGSEA. Losses at the gene ends were 7 bases for V and 3 bases for J; bases not matched to a gene: 6. The CDR3 sequence: CSALTGLNQPQHF. The CDR3 DNA sequence: TGCAGCGCCTTGACAGGGCTCAATCAGCCCCAGCATTTT.

This clone was counted a single time. This chain uses TRBV6-6 with TRBJ2-2; D gene ambiguous. The CDR3 is 12 residues long. Germline values: CDR1 MNHNY, CDR2 SVGAGI (reference sequence). V lost 8 bases, J lost 6 bases, and 10 bases lay in between. The DNA of the CDR3 is TGTGCCAGCTCGAGTACGGCCGGGGAGCTGTTTTTT. Its translation is CASSSTAGELFF.

V gene TRBV6-5 combines with J gene TRBJ2-1; TRBD2 matches 11 bases. V was pared by 5 bases and J by 8 bases, with 8 bases of the junction left unmatched. This CDR3 spans 15 amino acids. Germline CDR1 MNHEY, CDR2 SVGAGI. As DNA, the CDR3 is TGTGCCAGCAGTGGTTTAGGACTAGCGGGCGATGAGCAGTTCTTC. It codes for CASSGLGLAGDEQFF.

The gene calls are TRBV4-1 and TRBJ2-7; D perhaps matches TRBD1 (6 bases). V was cut by 6 bases and J by 0 bases, with 15 bases left in between. The germline V gene has CDR1 MGHRA and CDR2 YSYEKL. The CDR3 runs to 15 residues. CDR3 loop: CASRVGQGTSYEQYF. The CDR3 nucleotides are TGCGCCAGCAGGGTAGGGCAGGGGACCTCCTACGAGCAGTACTTC.

The V and J genes are TRBV29-1 and TRBJ1-2; D gene uncertain. V was pared by 6 bases and J by 8 bases, with 13 bases between. Germline-derived CDR1 and CDR2 are SQVTM and ANQGSEA. The CDR3 has 11 residues. The DNA for the CDR3 is TGCAGCGTCCCTACAAAGGCCGGCTACACCTTC. This encodes CSVPTKAGYTF. The full variable domain, with the rest looked up from reference TRBV29-1 and TRBJ1-2, is SAVISQKPSRDICQRGTSLTIQCQVDSQVTMMFWYRQQPGQSLTLIATANQGSEATYESGFVIDKFPISRPNLTFSTLTVSNMSPEDSSIYLCSVPTKAGYTFGSGTRLTVV.

The sample holds one count of this clone. This chain uses TRBV5-1 with TRBJ1-1; D is unclear. In germline, CDR1 is SGHRS, CDR2 YFSETQ. The CDR3 has 11 residues. The V end lost 2 bases, the J end lost 6 bases, and 5 bases lay between the germline ends. The CDR3 is CASSFGAEAFF. As DNA, the CDR3 is TGCGCCAGCAGCTTTGGGGCTGAAGCTTTCTTT.

This rearrangement joins TRBV7-2 to TRBJ2-3; 13 bases are a match to TRBD2. Per the germline V gene, CDR1 is SGHTA and CDR2 is FQGNSA. Losses at the gene ends were 8 bases for V and 0 bases for J; bases not matched to a gene: 2. CDR3 length: 15 amino acids. The CDR3: CASQTSGRSTDTQYF. The CDR3 coding sequence is TGTGCCAGCCAGACTAGCGGGAGGAGCACAGATACGCAGTATTTT.

The chain carries TRBV5-6 and TRBJ2-5; TRBD2 aligns across 9 bases. Germline V gives CDR1 SGHDT, CDR2 YYEEEE. The CDR3 sequence is 15 residues long. After removal of 0 bases from V and 6 bases from J, the junction contained 6 bases not matched to a gene. This CDR3 reads CASSLVAGGPQTQYF. The CDR3 nucleotides read TGTGCCAGCAGCTTGGTTGCGGGAGGGCCACAGACCCAGTACTTC.

This clone showed up just once. The V and J genes are TRBV29-1 and TRBJ2-3; TRBD2 matches 7 bases. Per the germline V gene, CDR1 is SQVTM and CDR2 is ANQGSEA. Unmatched junction bases numbered 7, after V lost 6 bases and J lost 1 base. The CDR3 runs to 14 residues. CDR3 in amino acids: CSVGTTSGTDTQYF. CDR3 DNA sequence: TGCAGCGTAGGGACTACCTCTGGCACAGATACGCAGTATTTT.

V usage is TRBV27 and J usage is TRBJ1-1, with 11 positions matching TRBD1. There are 15 residues in the CDR3. Looked up from germline, CDR1 is MNHEY and CDR2 is SMNVEV (reference sequence). V lost 6 bases, J lost 5 bases, and 8 bases stayed unmatched. The CDR3 sequence is CASSPWTGGYTEAFF. CDR3 nucleotide sequence: TGTGCCAGCAGCCCCTGGACAGGGGGCTATACTGAAGCTTTCTTT.

The chain recombines TRBV27 with TRBJ2-2; maybe TRBD1 (5 bases). The V end was cut by 3 bases, the J end by 1 base, with 12 bases between. The germline V gene has CDR1 MNHEY and CDR2 SMNVEV (reference sequence). This CDR3 spans 16 amino acids. The CDR3 DNA reads TGTGCCAGCAGTTTTTTGGGGCCCAGGAACACCGGGGAGCTGTTTTTT. Translating gives CASSFLGPRNTGELFF.

The chain employs TRBV4-1 and TRBJ1-2, with TRBD1 as a possible D gene (5 bases). This CDR3 spans 15 amino acids. Trimming shortened V by 4 bases and J by 6 bases, and 18 bases separated the two germline ends. Germline V gene sequence: CDR1 MGHRA, CDR2 YSYEKL. CDR3 nucleotide sequence: TGCGCCAGCAGCCTGAAGGGACCCAAAGGCCATGGCTACACCTTC. As protein: CASSLKGPKGHGYTF.

This clone has just a few counts. The CDR3 loop reads CASSHGGHSNTEAFF. CDR3 coding DNA: TGCGCCAGCAGCCACGGGGGACACTCGAACACTGAAGCTTTCTTT. V and J are TRBV5-1 and TRBJ1-1; TRBD1 might be the D (6 bases). CDR1 and CDR2 (germline): SGHRS, YFSETQ. V was clipped by 4 bases and J by 1 base, with 14 bases between them. This CDR3 contains 15 residues.

In its sample, this clone was seen a few times. The V and J genes are TRBV30 and TRBJ2-6; D may be TRBD1 (6 bases). Germline V gene data show CDR1 as GTSNPN and CDR2 as SVGIG (reference sequence). The CDR3 totals 14 residues. Deletions cut 7 bases from V and 0 bases from J, with 10 bases between. The CDR3 loop is CASQGGSGANVLTF. As DNA, the CDR3 is TGTGCCTCCCAAGGGGGCTCTGGGGCCAACGTCCTGACTTTC.

This rearrangement joins TRBV5-1 to TRBJ2-7; no clear D. The ends were cut back, 5 bases at V and 2 bases at J, with 11 bases in the middle. Germline V lookup: CDR1 SGHRS, CDR2 YFSETQ. The CDR3 contains 13 residues. The CDR3, as DNA: TGCGCCAGCAGGCCAACGAACCCCTACGAGCAGTACTTC. It yields the protein CASRPTNPYEQYF.

The CDR3 region has the DNA TGCAGCGTTGGGGCCAGGGGAAACTCAGATACGCAGTATTTT. Translating gives CSVGARGNSDTQYF. The chain employs TRBV29-1 and TRBJ2-3; a weak D match, TRBD1 (6 bases). The V gene's germline CDR1 is SQVTM and CDR2 ANQGSEA. The CDR3 runs to 14 residues. Trimming shortened V by 4 bases and J by 4 bases, and 15 bases separated the two germline ends.